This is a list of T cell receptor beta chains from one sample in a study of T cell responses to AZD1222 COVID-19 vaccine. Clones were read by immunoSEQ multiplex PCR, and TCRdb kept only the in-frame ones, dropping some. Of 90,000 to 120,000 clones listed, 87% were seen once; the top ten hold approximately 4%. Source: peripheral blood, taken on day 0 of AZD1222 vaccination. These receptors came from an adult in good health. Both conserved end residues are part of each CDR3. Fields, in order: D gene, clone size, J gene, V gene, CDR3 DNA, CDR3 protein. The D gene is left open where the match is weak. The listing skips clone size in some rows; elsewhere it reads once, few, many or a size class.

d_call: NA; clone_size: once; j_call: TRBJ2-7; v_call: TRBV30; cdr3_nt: TGTGCCTGGAGAGCAGGGGAAAAGCAGTACTTC; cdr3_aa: CAWRAGEKQYF
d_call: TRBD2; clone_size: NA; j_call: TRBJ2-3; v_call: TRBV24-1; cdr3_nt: TGTGCCATTTCTAGCGGGAGTCCCACAGATACGCAGTATTTT; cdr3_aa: CAISSGSPTDTQYF
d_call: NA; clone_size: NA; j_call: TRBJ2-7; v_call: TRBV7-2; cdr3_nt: TGTGCCAGCAGCTATGATCCATACGAGCAGTACTTC; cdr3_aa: CASSYDPYEQYF
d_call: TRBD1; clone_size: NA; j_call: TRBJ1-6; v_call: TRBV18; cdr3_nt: TGTGCCAGCTCACCTCCGAGGACAGGGGGTCGTAATTCACCCCTCCACTTT; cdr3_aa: CASSPPRTGGRNSPLHF
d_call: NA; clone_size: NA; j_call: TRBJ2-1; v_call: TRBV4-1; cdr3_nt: TGCGCCAGCAGCCAAGTTGACCTCGGGGGACTGGGCCCCAATGAGCAGTTCTTC; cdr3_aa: CASSQVDLGGLGPNEQFF
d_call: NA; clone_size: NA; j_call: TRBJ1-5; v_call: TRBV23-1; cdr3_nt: TGCGCCAGCAGTCAAGCTACAGGGAACACTGTGCAGCCCCAGCATTTT; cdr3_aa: CASSQATGNTVQPQHF
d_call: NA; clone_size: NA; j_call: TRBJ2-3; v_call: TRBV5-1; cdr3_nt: TGCGCCAGCAGTAGGCAATTTGGCACAGATACGCAGTATTTT; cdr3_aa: CASSRQFGTDTQYF
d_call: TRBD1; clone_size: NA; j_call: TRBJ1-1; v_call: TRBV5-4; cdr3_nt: TGTGCCAGCAGCGCGGGACAGAGGGACACTGAAGCTTTCTTT; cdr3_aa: CASSAGQRDTEAFF
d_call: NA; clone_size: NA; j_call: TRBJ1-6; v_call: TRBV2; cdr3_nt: TGTGCCAGCAGGAGTCCAGGTCGGGATTCACCCCTCCACTTT; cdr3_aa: CASRSPGRDSPLHF
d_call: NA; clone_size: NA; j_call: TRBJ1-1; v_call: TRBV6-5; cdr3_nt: TGTGCCAGCAGTAACACAGGGTCCACTGAAGCTTTCTTT; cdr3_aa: CASSNTGSTEAFF
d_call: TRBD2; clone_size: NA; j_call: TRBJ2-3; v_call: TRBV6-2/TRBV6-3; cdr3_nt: TGTGCCAGCAGTTACGGGACTAGCGGGCCAGATACGCAGTATTTT; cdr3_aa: CASSYGTSGPDTQYF
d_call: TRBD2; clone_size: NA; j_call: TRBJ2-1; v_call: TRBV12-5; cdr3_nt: TGTGCTAGTGGTTTGGTACTATCTGTGCTAGCGGGGGGCCCCTCCTACAATGAGCAGTTCTTC; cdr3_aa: CASGLVLSVLAGGPSYNEQFF
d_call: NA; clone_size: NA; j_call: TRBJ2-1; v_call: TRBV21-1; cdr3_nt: TGTGCCAGCAGCAAAGAGGGTAAGGGTTCCTACAATGAGCAGTTCTTC; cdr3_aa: CASSKEGKGSYNEQFF
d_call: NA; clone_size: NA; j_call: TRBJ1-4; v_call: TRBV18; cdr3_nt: TGTGCCAGCTCACCACCACAGATTGGTGAAAAACTGTTTTTT; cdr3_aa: CASSPPQIGEKLFF
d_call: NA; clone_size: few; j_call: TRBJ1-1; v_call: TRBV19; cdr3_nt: TGTGCCAGTAGTATTGGCAGCGTAAACACTGAAGCTTTCTTT; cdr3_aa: CASSIGSVNTEAFF
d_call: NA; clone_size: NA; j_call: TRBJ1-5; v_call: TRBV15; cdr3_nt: TGTGCCACCAGCAGTGCTGCAGGCGGGCGTTTCTTTCAGCCCCAGCATTTT; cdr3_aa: CATSSAAGGRFFQPQHF
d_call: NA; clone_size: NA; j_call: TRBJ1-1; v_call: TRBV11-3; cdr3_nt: TGTGCCAGCAGCACTGACGGAGGCACTGAAGCTTTCTTT; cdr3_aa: CASSTDGGTEAFF
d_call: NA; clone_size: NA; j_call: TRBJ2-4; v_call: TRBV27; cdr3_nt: TGTGCCACTAATCCCGGCGGAAGTAAAAACATTCAGTACTTC; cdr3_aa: CATNPGGSKNIQYF
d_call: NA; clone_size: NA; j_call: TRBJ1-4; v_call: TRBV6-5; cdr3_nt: TGTGCCAGCAGTTGGACGGTTCTTAATGAAAAACTGTTTTTT; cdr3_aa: CASSWTVLNEKLFF
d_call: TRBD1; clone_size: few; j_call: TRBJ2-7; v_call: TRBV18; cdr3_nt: TGTGCCAGCTCACCCGGGACAGGGATCACCTACGAGCAGTACTTC; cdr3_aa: CASSPGTGITYEQYF
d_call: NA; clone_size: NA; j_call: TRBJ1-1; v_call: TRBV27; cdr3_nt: TGTGCCAGCAGTTTTCAGGGTCGCTCTTTCTTT; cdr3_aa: CASSFQGRSFF
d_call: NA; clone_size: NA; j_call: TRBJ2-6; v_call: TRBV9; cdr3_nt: TGTGCCAGCAGCCCCAACCCGACAAGTGATTTTCGCTCTGGGGCCAACGTCCTGACTTTC; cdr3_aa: CASSPNPTSDFRSGANVLTF
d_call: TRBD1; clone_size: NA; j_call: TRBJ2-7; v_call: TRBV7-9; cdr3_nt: TGTGCCAGCAGCCCACCGGGACAGAACTACGAGCAGTACTTC; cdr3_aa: CASSPPGQNYEQYF
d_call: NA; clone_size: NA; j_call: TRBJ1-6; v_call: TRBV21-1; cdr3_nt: TGTGCCAGCAGCAAAGAGGGGGGGATTTCACCCCTCCACTTT; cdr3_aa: CASSKEGGISPLHF
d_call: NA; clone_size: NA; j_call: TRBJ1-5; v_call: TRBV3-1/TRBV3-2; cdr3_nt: TGTGCCAGCAGCCCCCGCCATTTACAGCCCCAGCATTTT; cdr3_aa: CASSPRHLQPQHF
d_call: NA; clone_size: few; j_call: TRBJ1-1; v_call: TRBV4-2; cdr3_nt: TGTGCCAGCAGCCAAGATACTAGGAACACTGAAGCTTTCTTT; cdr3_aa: CASSQDTRNTEAFF
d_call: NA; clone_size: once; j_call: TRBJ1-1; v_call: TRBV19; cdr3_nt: TGTGCCAGTAGTATAGGCCTCAGCGGCACTGAAGCTTTCTTT; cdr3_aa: CASSIGLSGTEAFF
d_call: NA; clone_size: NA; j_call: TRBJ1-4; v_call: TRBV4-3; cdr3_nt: TGCGCCAGCAGCCGGGAACTGCGGACCGAAAAACTGTTTTTT; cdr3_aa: CASSRELRTEKLFF
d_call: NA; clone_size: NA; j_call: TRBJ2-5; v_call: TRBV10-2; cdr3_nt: TGCGCCAGCAGTGAGTCCGAGACCCAGTACTTC; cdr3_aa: CASSESETQYF
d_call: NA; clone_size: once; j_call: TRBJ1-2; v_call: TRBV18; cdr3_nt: TGTGCCAGCTCACCTCCGGGGGGCAACTATGGCTACACCTTC; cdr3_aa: CASSPPGGNYGYTF
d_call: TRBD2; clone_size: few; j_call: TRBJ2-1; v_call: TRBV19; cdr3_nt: TGTGCCAGTAGTTTTACTAGCGGGGATTACAATGAGCAGTTCTTC; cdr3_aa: CASSFTSGDYNEQFF
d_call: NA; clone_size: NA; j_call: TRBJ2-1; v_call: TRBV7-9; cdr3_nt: TGTGCCAGCAGCTTAAGGTTGGGGGAAATCAATGAGCAGTTCTTC; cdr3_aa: CASSLRLGEINEQFF
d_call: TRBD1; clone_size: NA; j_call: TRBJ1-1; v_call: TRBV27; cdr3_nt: TGTGCCAGCACTCCCGTGCCAGGGGGCTCTTATGTGAACACTGAAGCTTTCTTT; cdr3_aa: CASTPVPGGSYVNTEAFF
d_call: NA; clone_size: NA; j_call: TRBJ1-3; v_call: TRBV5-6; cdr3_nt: TGTGCCAGCAGCCACACCGGGGCCGTTTCCATATATTTT; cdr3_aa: CASSHTGAVSIYF
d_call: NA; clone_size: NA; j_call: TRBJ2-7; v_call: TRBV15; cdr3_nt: TGTGCCACCAGCAGAGACTGGGGGCTTTCCACTCCGCAGTACTTC; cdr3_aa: CATSRDWGLSTPQYF
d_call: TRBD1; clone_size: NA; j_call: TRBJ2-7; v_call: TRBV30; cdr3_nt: TGTGCCTGGAGCCCCGGGACAGGGGGTATGGGGCAGTACTTC; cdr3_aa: CAWSPGTGGMGQYF
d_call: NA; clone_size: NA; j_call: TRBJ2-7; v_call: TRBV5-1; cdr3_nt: TGCGCCAGCAGCGAAAATTACGAGCAGTACTTC; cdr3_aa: CASSENYEQYF
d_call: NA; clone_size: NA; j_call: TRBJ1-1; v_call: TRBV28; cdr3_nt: TGTGCCAGCAGTCGGGACGGGAACACTGAAGCTTTCTTT; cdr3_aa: CASSRDGNTEAFF
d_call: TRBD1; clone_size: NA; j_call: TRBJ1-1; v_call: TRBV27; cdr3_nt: TGTGCCAGCAGTTTAACGGGACAGGGGTTTGAAGCTTTCTTT; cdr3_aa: CASSLTGQGFEAFF
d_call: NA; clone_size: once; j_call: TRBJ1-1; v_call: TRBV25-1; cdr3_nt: TGTGCCAGCAGCGGACCGGGACGGAGGAACACTGAAGCTTTCTTT; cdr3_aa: CASSGPGRRNTEAFF
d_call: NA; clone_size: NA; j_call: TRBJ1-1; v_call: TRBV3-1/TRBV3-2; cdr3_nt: TGTGCCAGCAGCCTTGCTAACACCTGGACCACTGAAGCTTTCTTT; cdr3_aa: CASSLANTWTTEAFF
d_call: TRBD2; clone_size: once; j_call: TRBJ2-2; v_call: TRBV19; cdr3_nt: TGTGCCAGTAGTATTGTAGGGCTAGCGGACACCGGGGAGCTGTTTTTT; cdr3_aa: CASSIVGLADTGELFF
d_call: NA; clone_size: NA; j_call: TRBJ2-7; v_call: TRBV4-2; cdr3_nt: TGTGCCAGCAGCCAAGATCCCGGGGTCCCCTCCGAGCAGTACTTC; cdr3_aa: CASSQDPGVPSEQYF
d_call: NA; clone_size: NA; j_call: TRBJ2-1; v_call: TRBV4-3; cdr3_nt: TGCGCCAGCAGCCAAGTCGGCCTGGGCAACAATGAGCAGTTCTTC; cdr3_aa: CASSQVGLGNNEQFF
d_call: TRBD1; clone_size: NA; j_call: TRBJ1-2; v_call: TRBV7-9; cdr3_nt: TGTGCCAGCAGCGATGGGACAGGATACTATGGCTACACCTTC; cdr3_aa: CASSDGTGYYGYTF
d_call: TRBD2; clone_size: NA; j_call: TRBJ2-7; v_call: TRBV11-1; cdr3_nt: TGTGCCAGCAGCCCCATAGCGGGAGGGTTCTACGAGCAGTACTTC; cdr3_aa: CASSPIAGGFYEQYF
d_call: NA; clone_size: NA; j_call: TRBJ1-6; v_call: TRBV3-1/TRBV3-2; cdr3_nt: TGTGCCAGCAGCCAGGGGGCTTATAATTCACCCCTCCACTTT; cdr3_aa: CASSQGAYNSPLHF
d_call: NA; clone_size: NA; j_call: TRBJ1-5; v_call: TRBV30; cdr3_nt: TGTGCCTGGTCGTATCGTAGCAATCAGCCCCAGCATTTT; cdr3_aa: CAWSYRSNQPQHF
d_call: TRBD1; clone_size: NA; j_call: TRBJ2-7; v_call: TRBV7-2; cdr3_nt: TGTGCCAGCAGCTCCTCCGGGACAGTCGTCTACGAGCAGTACTTC; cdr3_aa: CASSSSGTVVYEQYF
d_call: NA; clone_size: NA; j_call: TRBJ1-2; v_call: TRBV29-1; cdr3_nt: TGCAGCGTTGTGGGAAGGGATAACTATGGCTACACCTTC; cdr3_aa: CSVVGRDNYGYTF
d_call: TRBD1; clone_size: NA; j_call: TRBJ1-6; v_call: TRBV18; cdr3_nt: TGTGCCAGCTCACCACCATCACAGGGGAGTTCGGCCCTCCACTTT; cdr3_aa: CASSPPSQGSSALHF
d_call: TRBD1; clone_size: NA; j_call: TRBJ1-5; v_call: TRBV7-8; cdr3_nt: TGTGCCAGCAGCTTAGGAGGCCAGGGGGGAGGATGGCCCCAGCATTTT; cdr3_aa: CASSLGGQGGGWPQHF
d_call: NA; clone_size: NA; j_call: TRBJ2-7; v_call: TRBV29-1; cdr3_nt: TGCAGCGTTGAAGTGGGGGGCCCGGGCGAGCAGTACTTC; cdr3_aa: CSVEVGGPGEQYF
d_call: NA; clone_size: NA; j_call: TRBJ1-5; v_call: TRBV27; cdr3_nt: TGTGCCAGCAGTTTATCAGAGGGTCAGCCCCAGCATTTT; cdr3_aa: CASSLSEGQPQHF
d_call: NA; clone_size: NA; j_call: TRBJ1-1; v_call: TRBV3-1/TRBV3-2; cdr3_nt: TGTGCCAGCAGCCAAAATGGGGAGAACACTGAAGCTTTCTTT; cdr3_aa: CASSQNGENTEAFF